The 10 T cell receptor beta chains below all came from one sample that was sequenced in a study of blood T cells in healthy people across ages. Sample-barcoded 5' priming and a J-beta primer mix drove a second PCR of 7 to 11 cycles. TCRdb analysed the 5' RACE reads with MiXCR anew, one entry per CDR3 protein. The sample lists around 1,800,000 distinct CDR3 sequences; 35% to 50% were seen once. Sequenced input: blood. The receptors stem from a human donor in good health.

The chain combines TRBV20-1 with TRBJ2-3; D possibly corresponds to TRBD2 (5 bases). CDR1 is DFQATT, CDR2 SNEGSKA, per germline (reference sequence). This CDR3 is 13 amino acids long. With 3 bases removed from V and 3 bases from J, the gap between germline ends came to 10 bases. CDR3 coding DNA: TGCAGTGCTAGCGGGATTTCTACAGATACGCAGTATTTT. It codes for CSASGISTDTQYF.

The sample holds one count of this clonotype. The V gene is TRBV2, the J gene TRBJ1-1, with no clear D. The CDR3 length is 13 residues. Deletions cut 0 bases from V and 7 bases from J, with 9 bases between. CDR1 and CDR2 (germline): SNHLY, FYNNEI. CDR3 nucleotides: TGTGCCAGCAGTGAAGCGAGAAGGGATGAAGCTTTCTTT. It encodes CASSEARRDEAFF. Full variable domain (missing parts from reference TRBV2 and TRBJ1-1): EPEVTQTPSHQVTQMGQEVILRCVPISNHLYFYWYRQILGQKVEFLVSFYNNEISEKSEIFDDQFSVERPDGSNFTLKIRSTKLEDSAMYFCASSEARRDEAFFGQGTRLTVV.

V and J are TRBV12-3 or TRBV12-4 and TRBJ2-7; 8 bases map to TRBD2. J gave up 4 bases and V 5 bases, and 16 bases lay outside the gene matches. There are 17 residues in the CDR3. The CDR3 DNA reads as TGTGCCAGCAGTCGAATTATCTCTAGCGGGCGTTCGTACGAGCAGTACTTC. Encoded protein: CASSRIISSGRSYEQYF.

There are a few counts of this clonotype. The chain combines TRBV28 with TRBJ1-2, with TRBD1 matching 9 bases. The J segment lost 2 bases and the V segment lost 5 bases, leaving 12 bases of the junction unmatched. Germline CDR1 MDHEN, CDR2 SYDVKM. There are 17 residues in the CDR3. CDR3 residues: CASSPRTGVVRNYGYTF. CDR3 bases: TGTGCCAGCAGTCCCCGGACAGGGGTGGTTCGGAACTATGGCTACACCTTC.

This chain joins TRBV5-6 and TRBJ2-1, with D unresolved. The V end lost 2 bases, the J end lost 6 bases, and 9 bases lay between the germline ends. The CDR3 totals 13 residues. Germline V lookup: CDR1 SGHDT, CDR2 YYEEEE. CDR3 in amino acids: CASSFATFNEQFF. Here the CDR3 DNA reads TGTGCCAGCAGCTTTGCGACTTTCAATGAGCAGTTCTTC. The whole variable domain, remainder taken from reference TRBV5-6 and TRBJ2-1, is DAGVTQSPTHLIKTRGQQVTLRCSPKSGHDTVSWYQQALGQGPQFIFQYYEEEERQRGNFPDRFSGHQFPNYSSELNVNALLLGDSALYLCASSFATFNEQFFGPGTRLTVL.

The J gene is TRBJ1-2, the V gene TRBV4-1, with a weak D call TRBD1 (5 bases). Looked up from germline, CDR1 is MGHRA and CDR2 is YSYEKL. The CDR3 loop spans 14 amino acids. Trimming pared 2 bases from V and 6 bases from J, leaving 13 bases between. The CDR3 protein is CASSQQRGGDGYTF. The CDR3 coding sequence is TGCGCCAGCAGCCAACAAAGGGGAGGGGATGGCTACACCTTC.

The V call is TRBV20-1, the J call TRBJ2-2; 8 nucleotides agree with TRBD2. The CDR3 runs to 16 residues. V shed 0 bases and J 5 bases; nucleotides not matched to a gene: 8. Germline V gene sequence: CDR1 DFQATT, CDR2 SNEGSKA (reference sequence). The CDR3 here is CSARDQRRGETGELFF. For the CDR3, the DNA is TGCAGTGCTAGAGATCAGAGGCGGGGGGAAACCGGGGAGCTGTTTTTT.

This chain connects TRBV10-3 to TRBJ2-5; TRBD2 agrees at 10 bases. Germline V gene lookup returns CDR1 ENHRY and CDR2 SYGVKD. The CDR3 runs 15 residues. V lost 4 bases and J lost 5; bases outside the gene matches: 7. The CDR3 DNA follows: TGTGCCATCAGTGCGAAGCGGGGGGGCCGTGAGACCCAGTACTTC. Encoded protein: CAISAKRGGRETQYF.

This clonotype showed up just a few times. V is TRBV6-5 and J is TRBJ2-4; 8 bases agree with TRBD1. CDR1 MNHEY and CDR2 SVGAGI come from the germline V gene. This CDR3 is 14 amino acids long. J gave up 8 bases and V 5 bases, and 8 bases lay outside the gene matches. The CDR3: CASSKATGVHIQYF. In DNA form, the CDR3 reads TGTGCCAGCAGTAAGGCGACAGGGGTCCACATTCAGTACTTC.

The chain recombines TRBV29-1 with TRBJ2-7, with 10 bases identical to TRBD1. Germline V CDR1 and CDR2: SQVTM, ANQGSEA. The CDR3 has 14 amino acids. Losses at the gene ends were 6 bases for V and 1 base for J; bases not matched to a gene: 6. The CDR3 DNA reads TGCAGCGTCCGTCCGGGACAGGGGTCCTACGAGCAGTACTTC. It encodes CSVRPGQGSYEQYF.